Listed below are T cell receptor beta chains from one sample, sequenced in a study of control samples from healthy donors and cancer patients. Data came from immunoSEQ multiplex PCR; TCRdb stores just in-frame clones and leaves some out. Here the sample spans around 170,000 clones, 88% being singletons. Sequencing used blood. These receptors were taken from a woman under 40 in good health. Each CDR3 is given with its conserved first and last residue.

j_call,v_call,cdr3_length,cdr3_aa
TRBJ1-3,TRBV3-1/TRBV3-2,13,CASSQGVKNTIYF
TRBJ2-7,TRBV10-3,13,CAISESSRNEQYF
TRBJ1-6,TRBV2,16,CASRLGQSSYNSPLHF
TRBJ2-1,TRBV10-3,13,CAISAPNANEQFF
TRBJ2-7,TRBV7-2,14,CASSRPIEGSEQYF
TRBJ2-4,TRBV19,18,CASSLGVVTAFAKNIQYF
TRBJ1-5,TRBV6-5,13,CATTGGLGLPQHF
TRBJ2-7,TRBV5-5,15,CASSGTGGPTYEQYF
TRBJ2-3,TRBV7-2,15,CASSSPGGRTDTQYF
TRBJ1-5,TRBV2,14,CASSNDRPGQPQHF
TRBJ2-1,TRBV9,16,CASSAAGGRSHIPQFF
TRBJ2-5,TRBV5-1,16,CASSPTSGGPQETQYF
TRBJ1-6,TRBV5-4,14,CASSPGQGNSPLHF
TRBJ2-6,TRBV19,15,CASKGGGAGANVLTF
TRBJ1-2,TRBV6-4,16,CASSDLGGGPFYGYTF
TRBJ2-1,TRBV27,15,CASRIGLAVYNEQFF
TRBJ2-5,TRBV5-1,13,CASSLGGHGTQYF
TRBJ2-2,TRBV9,15,CASSATGTLTGELFF
TRBJ2-2,TRBV2,13,CASTGLYTGELFF
TRBJ2-7,TRBV28,11,CASTGRTEQYF
TRBJ2-1,TRBV6-1,15,CASSDSAGGYNEQFF
TRBJ2-2,TRBV24-1,15,CATSRRGPYTGELFF
TRBJ2-5,TRBV3-1/TRBV3-2,17,CASSQVRLAGGQETQYF
TRBJ2-7,TRBV4-1,15,CASSQGPTSSYEQYF
TRBJ1-1,TRBV6-5,14,CASSPGQGWTEAFF
TRBJ1-2,TRBV7-9,14,CASSVIQGNYGYTF
TRBJ2-5,TRBV6-4,13,CASSQGQGETQYF
TRBJ2-1,TRBV2,15,CASSGSTVSYNEQFF
TRBJ2-1,TRBV5-1,12,CASSYDFDEQFF
TRBJ1-3,TRBV7-9,16,CASSLAIRTSGNTIYF
TRBJ2-1,TRBV5-1,13,CASSVGQGNEQFF
TRBJ2-7,TRBV5-6,17,CASSFGSGTSGAYEQYF
TRBJ1-1,TRBV6-5,14,CASSYREGNTEAFF
TRBJ1-1,TRBV6-6,14,CASSERTGGYEAFF
TRBJ2-1,TRBV19,15,CASSISGGLYNEQFF
TRBJ2-1,TRBV2,14,CASSGPGQGVEQFF
TRBJ2-3,TRBV7-6,16,CASSLARGNKKDTQYF
TRBJ1-6,TRBV12-3/TRBV12-4,13,CASSFSYNSPLHF
TRBJ2-3,TRBV7-7,16,CASSLGWGTSTDTQYF
TRBJ1-2,TRBV10-1,13,CASSENPIYGYTF
TRBJ2-7,TRBV7-2,13,CASSPLTGYEQYF
TRBJ1-2,TRBV19,14,CASSTTGVGYGYTF
TRBJ2-5,TRBV29-1,13,CSVASNGGETQYF
TRBJ1-2,TRBV6-5,12,CASSYGGGGYTF
TRBJ1-1,TRBV7-6,16,CASSPSGTDRGTEAFF
TRBJ1-1,TRBV9,14,CASSVEAGSTEAFF
TRBJ2-1,TRBV27,14,CASSASFPYNEQFF
TRBJ2-1,TRBV6-6,15,CASAMERGRDNEQFF
TRBJ2-3,TRBV5-6,13,CASGDRSTDTQYF
TRBJ1-1,TRBV7-2,18,CASSLRWGGSGQDTEAFF
TRBJ2-3,TRBV3-1/TRBV3-2,16,CASSQAGGGYTDTQYF
TRBJ1-2,TRBV24-1,14,CATSDFPGTYGYTF
TRBJ2-2,TRBV28,11,CASSLAGELFF
TRBJ1-1,TRBV28,15,CASSLSSRGNTEAFF
TRBJ1-2,TRBV2,15,CASSEGQVANYGYTF
TRBJ2-2,TRBV5-6,17,CASSWGTGGALTGELFF
TRBJ1-3,TRBV28,14,CASLALAGGNTIYF
TRBJ2-7,TRBV5-4,14,CASSLEYSTYEQYF
TRBJ1-4,TRBV5-8,14,CASSSPGQDEKLFF